Below are 23 T cell receptor beta chains sequenced from a single sample in a study of beta chain features in type 1 diabetes. The isolated RNA, all of it, was reverse transcribed, so expressed TCRB transcripts were what got sequenced. Method: immunoSEQ multiplex PCR; TCRdb's copy keeps in-frame clones and lacks some. The sample holds 130,000 or so clones, nearly 9.5% seen once. The sample comprised central memory CD4+ T cells from blood. Source of these receptors: a man aged 18 to 29 in good health.

The gene calls are TRBV7-6 and TRBJ1-4, with 8 bases that match TRBD1. Germline CDR1 and CDR2: SGHVS and FNYEAQ. V was pared by 4 bases and J by 5 bases, with 6 bases of the junction left unmatched. The CDR3 runs to 15 residues. CDR3 in amino acids: CASSSAGGGNEKLFF. For the CDR3, the DNA is TGTGCCAGCAGCTCGGCAGGGGGCGGGAATGAAAAACTGTTTTTT. Using reference TRBV7-6 and TRBJ1-4 for the parts outside the CDR3, the full variable domain is GAGVSQSPRYKVTKRGQDVALRCDPISGHVSLYWYRQALGQGPEFLTYFNYEAQQDKSGLPNDRFSAERPEGSISTLTIQRTEQRDSAMYRCASSSAGGGNEKLFFGSGTQLSVL.

This clone was detected only a few times. The rearrangement uses TRBV4-1 and TRBJ1-5; D perhaps matches TRBD1 (6 bases). Trimming left V 7 bases short and J 4 bases short, with 35 bases between. The germline V gene encodes CDR1 MGHRA and CDR2 YSYEKL. This CDR3 comprises 21 residues. In nucleotides, the CDR3 is TGCGCCAGCATGGGACACGGCATAGTTCCCGACCGGGACCCACGAAATCAGCCCCAGCATTTT. Amino acids: CASMGHGIVPDRDPRNQPQHF.

This clone was seen a few times. The chain uses TRBV6-1 and TRBJ2-3; TRBD2 aligns across 9 bases. The CDR3 runs 15 residues. V was clipped by 3 bases and J by 4 bases; unmatched bases: 5. Germline V gives CDR1 MNHNS, CDR2 SASEGT. The CDR3 spells CASSERGGEADTQYF. CDR3 bases: TGTGCCAGCAGTGAGCGGGGGGGCGAGGCAGATACGCAGTATTTT.

This clone was detected only a few times. The CDR3: CASSLKTGSSGNTIYF. The CDR3 nucleotides read TGTGCCAGCAGCCTGAAAACAGGGAGCTCTGGAAACACCATATATTTT. The J gene is TRBJ1-3, the V gene TRBV14, with a possible D match to TRBD1 (6 bases). Germline-derived CDR1 and CDR2 are SGHDN and FVKESK. This CDR3 has 16 residues. V lost 4 bases to trimming and J lost 0 bases, with 13 bases between them. The entire variable domain, with the rest obtained from reference TRBV14 and TRBJ1-3, is as follows: EAGVTQFPSHSVIEKGQTVTLRCDPISGHDNLYWYRRVMGKEIKFLLHFVKESKQDESGMPNNRFLAERTGGTYSTLKVQPAELEDSGVYFCASSLKTGSSGNTIYFGEGSWLTVV.

The V gene is TRBV7-2, the J gene TRBJ1-2, with D unclear. V was pared by 3 bases and J by 1 base, with 12 bases between. The CDR3 covers 15 residues. Germline V gene sequence: CDR1 SGHTA, CDR2 FQGNSA. This chain's CDR3 is CASSFPEGNNYGYTF. CDR3 bases: TGTGCCAGCAGCTTCCCTGAGGGCAATAACTATGGCTACACCTTC.

The CDR3 region is CASSAQPGDGDEQYF. CDR3 bases: TGTGCCAGCAGTGCCCAACCGGGGGATGGCGACGAGCAGTACTTC. The chain links TRBV25-1 to TRBJ2-7; D possibly corresponds to TRBD2 (6 bases). CDR1 MGHDK and CDR2 SYGVNS come from the germline V gene. Deletions cut 4 bases from V and 5 bases from J, with 18 bases between. This CDR3 has 15 residues.

The CDR3: CASSSRTGNTGELFF. In DNA form, the CDR3 reads TGTGCCAGCAGCTCCCGGACAGGGAACACCGGGGAGCTGTTTTTT. The gene calls are TRBV7-2 and TRBJ2-2; TRBD1 aligns across 7 bases. Germline V gene data show CDR1 as SGHTA and CDR2 as FQGNSA. The CDR3 length is 15 residues. V gave up 4 bases and J gave up 1 base; unmatched junction bases: 3.

This chain joins TRBV19 and TRBJ2-6; no clear D gene. Germline V gene lookup returns CDR1 LNHDA and CDR2 SQIVND (reference sequence). This CDR3 comprises 14 residues. The V end was cut by 5 bases, the J end by 4 bases, with 9 bases between. The CDR3 DNA follows: TGTGCCAGTAGTTATAACAGAGGGGCCAACGTCCTGACTTTC. Its protein product is CASSYNRGANVLTF. Full variable domain (missing parts from reference TRBV19 and TRBJ2-6): DGGITQSPKYLFRKEGQNVTLSCEQNLNHDAMYWYRQDPGQGLRLIYYSQIVNDFQKGDIAEGYSVSREKKESFPLTVTSAQKNPTAFYLCASSYNRGANVLTFGAGSRLTVL.

This clone was seen a handful of times. The chain joins TRBV5-4 to TRBJ1-6; perhaps TRBD1 as D (6 bases). Trimming cost V 4 bases and J 9 bases, with 14 bases left between them. This CDR3 has 14 residues. Per the germline V gene, CDR1 is SGHNT and CDR2 is YYREEE (reference sequence). CDR3 sequence reads: CASSLDRLSSPLHF. The CDR3 region has the DNA TGTGCCAGCAGCCTGGACAGATTAAGTTCACCCCTCCACTTT.

This chain uses TRBV2 with TRBJ1-3; maybe TRBD1 (5 bases). Germline V gives CDR1 SNHLY, CDR2 FYNNEI. CDR3 size: 15 residues. The V and J ends lost 10 bases and 3 bases respectively, with 19 bases between them. The CDR3 sequence: CATKRGNVGGNTIYF. The CDR3 coding sequence is TGTGCCACCAAACGGGGGAACGTAGGTGGAAACACCATATATTTT.

The genes are TRBV7-8 and TRBJ1-1, with 8 bases identical to TRBD1. Germline loops: CDR1 SGHVS, CDR2 FQNEAQ. Unmatched junction bases numbered 6, after V lost 1 base and J lost 2 bases. The CDR3 totals 16 residues. The CDR3 DNA reads as TGTGCCAGCAGCTTAGAGGCAGGGGGCGTTAACACTGAAGCTTTCTTT. Translation gives CASSLEAGGVNTEAFF.

This clone occurred a few times. The chain recombines TRBV5-4 with TRBJ1-1, with D possibly being TRBD1 (5 bases). V was pared by 3 bases and J by 5 bases, with 8 bases between. The CDR3 extends over 12 amino acids. Germline-derived CDR1 and CDR2 are SGHNT and YYREEE (reference sequence). The CDR3 sequence: CASSSPGTEAFF. CDR3 sequence (DNA): TGTGCCAGCAGCTCCCCAGGGACTGAAGCTTTCTTT.

This clone has only a few counts. The rearrangement uses TRBV7-9 and TRBJ2-5; TRBD2 might be the D (6 bases). The germline V and J ends were trimmed by 3 bases and 6 bases, with 17 bases remaining between them. Germline V gene lookup returns CDR1 SEHNR and CDR2 FQNEAQ (reference sequence). This CDR3 is 15 amino acids long. The CDR3 here is CASSFPARTMKTQYF. CDR3 in DNA: TGTGCCAGCAGCTTTCCCGCCAGGACTATGAAGACCCAGTACTTC.

The table lists this clone with a few counts. The rearrangement joins TRBV30 to TRBJ2-1; TRBD1 is a possible D gene (5 bases). V was clipped by 4 bases and J by 5 bases, with 12 bases between them. The CDR3 loop spans 13 amino acids. Germline CDR1 reads GTSNPN; CDR2 reads SVGIG (reference sequence). The CDR3 bases are TGTGCCTGGAATACAGGTTCTAACAATGAGCAGTTCTTC. Residues: CAWNTGSNNEQFF. Drawing the rest from reference TRBV30 and TRBJ2-1, the complete variable domain is SQTIHQWPATLVQPVGSPLSLECTVEGTSNPNLYWYRQAAGRGLQLLFYSVGIGQISSEVPQNLSASRPQDRQFILSSKKLLLSDSGFYLCAWNTGSNNEQFFGPGTRLTVL.

The chain links TRBV5-1 to TRBJ2-3; D possibly corresponds to TRBD1 (7 bases). Trimming left V 7 bases short and J 0 bases short, with 12 bases between. CDR1 SGHRS and CDR2 YFSETQ come from the germline V gene. This CDR3 comprises 14 residues. In DNA, the CDR3 is TGCGCCAGCGGGCGGGACAGCAGCACAGATACGCAGTATTTT. This translates into CASGRDSSTDTQYF.

The gene calls are TRBV5-6 and TRBJ2-7, with 8 bases lining up with TRBD2. The CDR3 is 15 residues long. With V trimmed by 4 bases and J by 1 base, 7 bases remained unmatched. In germline, CDR1 is SGHDT, CDR2 YYEEEE. The CDR3 DNA reads TGTGCCAGCAGCATCGGGGGGGCAGGGTCCTACGAGCAGTACTTC. Residues: CASSIGGAGSYEQYF.

The chain combines TRBV14 with TRBJ2-1; 8 bases agree with TRBD1. V lost 3 bases and J lost 2; bases outside the gene matches: 9. The length of the CDR3 is 17 residues. Looked up from germline, CDR1 is SGHDN and CDR2 is FVKESK. In DNA, the CDR3 is TGTGCCAGCAGCCAGGGGAGACAGGGGCTGCCCTACAATGAGCAGTTCTTC. It yields the protein CASSQGRQGLPYNEQFF.

The chain combines TRBV28 with TRBJ2-7, with a weak D call TRBD1 (6 bases). The CDR3 is 12 residues long. V was cut by 10 bases and J by 0 bases, with 10 bases left in between. Germline values: CDR1 MDHEN, CDR2 SYDVKM. The CDR3 reads CATGQISYEQYF. DNA of the CDR3: TGTGCCACTGGACAGATCTCCTACGAGCAGTACTTC.

This chain connects TRBV5-1 to TRBJ2-7, with 9 bases fitting TRBD1. J was trimmed by 0 bases and V by 7 bases; bases with no gene match: 8. This CDR3 region has 15 residues. From germline, CDR1 is SGHRS and CDR2 YFSETQ. CDR3 nucleotide sequence: TGCGCCAGCCTCCCGACAGGGGGGTCCTCCTACGAGCAGTACTTC. This sequence encodes CASLPTGGSSYEQYF.

This clone has a handful of counts. This chain joins TRBV4-1 and TRBJ1-5, with D possibly matching TRBD1 (5 bases). Germline V gene lookup returns CDR1 MGHRA and CDR2 YSYEKL. The CDR3 totals 14 residues. V was trimmed by 7 bases and J by 0 bases, leaving 10 bases between them. The CDR3 protein is CASKDTHSNQPQHF. DNA of the CDR3: TGCGCCAGCAAGGACACCCATAGCAATCAGCCCCAGCATTTT.

This clone was recorded many times. The V and J genes are TRBV7-9 and TRBJ2-1; weak D call: TRBD1 (6 bases). The CDR3 sequence is 14 residues long. Deletions cut 8 bases from V and 7 bases from J, with 18 bases between. Germline assignment: CDR1 SEHNR and CDR2 FQNEAQ (reference sequence). CDR3 sequence reads: CASGAWGRDNEQFF. CDR3 bases: TGTGCCAGCGGGGCCTGGGGGCGTGATAATGAGCAGTTCTTC.

This clone turned up a few times. The chain combines TRBV6-5 with TRBJ1-2; the match to TRBD1 covers 7 bases. V lost 4 bases to trimming and J lost 5 bases; unmatched junction nucleotides: 10. The CDR3 extends over 15 amino acids. Germline CDR1 reads MNHEY; CDR2 reads SVGAGI. Here the CDR3 reads CASSSSGQGVYGYTF. Written as DNA, the CDR3 is TGTGCCAGCAGTTCCAGCGGGCAGGGGGTGTATGGCTACACCTTC.

This clone has more than one count but fewer than ten. The genes are TRBV7-8 and TRBJ2-3; weak D call: TRBD2 (5 bases). V lost 1 base, J lost 2 bases, and 13 bases lay in between. The CDR3 length is 16 residues. In germline, CDR1 is SGHVS, CDR2 FQNEAQ. The CDR3 is CASSLVIGGTTDTQYF. The CDR3 bases are TGTGCCAGCAGCTTAGTTATTGGAGGTACCACAGATACGCAGTATTTT.